This T cell receptor (beta chain) was sequenced for a study of identical twins. In regard to this clonotype: Germline is not matched at one junction end, which may reflect a read error.

One entry per CDR3 protein, called by TCRdb with MiXCR from the 5' RACE reads. The sample gives a few hundred thousand distinct CDR3 sequences, about 8% of which show up once; around 3% is in the top ten. These records were also assigned to another study, of yellow fever vaccine responses in identical twins.

The sequenced material came from CD8+ T cells sorted from blood. This clonotype was obtained from a woman under 30 in good health.

For the CDR3, the DNA is TGTACCAGCAGTTCCCCGGTTTGGGTCGAGGGGTACACAGATACGCAGTATTTT. It translates to CTSSSPVWVEGYTDTQYF. This chain uses TRBV12-3 or TRBV12-4 with TRBJ2-3; either TRBD1 or TRBD2 may supply D (5 bases each). CDR3 size: 18 residues.